The rows below give T cell receptor beta chains drawn from one sample of a study of blood T cell repertoires in COVID-19. Assay: immunoSEQ multiplex PCR; the TCRdb copy retains only in-frame clones and omits some. The sample holds 150,000 to 200,000 clones, roughly 85% seen once. The sample comprised peripheral blood. The origin of the receptors is a human donor with acute or convalescent COVID-19. The donor label of this sample is uncertain. The CDR3 runs from the conserved cysteine through the conserved F or W. The D gene is left open where the match is weak. Expanded clones are given a class, and other clones once, few, many or no size at all.

D: TRBD2
J: TRBJ2-5
size: once
V: TRBV4-2
CDR3: CASSQTHGLAETQYF
DNA: TGTGCCAGCAGCCAAACACACGGACTAGCAGAGACCCAGTACTTC

D: NA
J: TRBJ1-4
size: NA
V: TRBV3-1/TRBV3-2
CDR3: CASSQKWTADEKLFF
DNA: TGTGCCAGCAGCCAAAAATGGACAGCGGATGAAAAACTGTTTTTT

D: NA
J: TRBJ1-1
size: once
V: TRBV4-2
CDR3: CASSQEGGLAFF
DNA: TGTGCCAGCAGCCAAGAGGGAGGGTTAGCTTTCTTT

D: TRBD1
J: TRBJ1-5
size: NA
V: TRBV29-1
CDR3: CSVHTIPGTGGLFYQPQHF
DNA: TGCAGCGTTCATACGATCCCCGGGACAGGGGGCCTGTTCTATCAGCCCCAGCATTTT

D: NA
J: TRBJ1-5
size: NA
V: TRBV30
CDR3: CAWTAGRFGQPQHF
DNA: TGTGCCTGGACGGCAGGGAGGTTTGGGCAGCCCCAGCATTTT

D: TRBD1
J: TRBJ1-5
size: NA
V: TRBV9
CDR3: CASSLTPTGDQPQHF
DNA: TGTGCCAGCAGCTTAACCCCAACAGGGGATCAGCCCCAGCATTTT

D: NA
J: TRBJ2-5
size: NA
V: TRBV7-2
CDR3: CASSFGRVTGTQETQYF
DNA: TGTGCCAGCAGCTTCGGTCGTGTAACAGGGACCCAAGAGACCCAGTACTTC

D: TRBD1
J: TRBJ1-2
size: NA
V: TRBV7-9
CDR3: CASSLKGQGYGYTF
DNA: TGTGCCAGCAGCTTAAAGGGACAGGGCTATGGCTACACCTTC

D: TRBD1
J: TRBJ2-7
size: NA
V: TRBV27
CDR3: CASSPWTGAYEQYF
DNA: TGTGCCAGCAGTCCCTGGACAGGCGCCTACGAGCAGTACTTC

D: NA
J: TRBJ1-1
size: NA
V: TRBV10-1
CDR3: CASSEDLNTEAFF
DNA: TGCGCCAGCAGTGAGGACTTGAACACTGAAGCTTTCTTT

D: TRBD1
J: TRBJ1-5
size: NA
V: TRBV18
CDR3: CASSLDRRNQPQHF
DNA: TGTGCCAGCTCACTGGACAGGCGAAATCAGCCCCAGCATTTT

D: NA
J: TRBJ2-1
size: NA
V: TRBV4-1
CDR3: CASSVILGYNEQFF
DNA: TGCGCCAGCAGCGTAATTCTAGGTTACAATGAGCAGTTCTTC

D: TRBD1
J: TRBJ1-3
size: NA
V: TRBV9
CDR3: CASSLRSGQGTSGNTIYF
DNA: TGTGCCAGCAGCCTAAGATCGGGACAGGGAACCTCTGGAAACACCATATATTTT

D: TRBD1
J: TRBJ1-2
size: NA
V: TRBV11-1
CDR3: CASSSSTGDHGYTF
DNA: TGTGCCAGCAGCTCCAGTACAGGGGACCATGGCTACACCTTC

D: TRBD1
J: TRBJ1-5
size: NA
V: TRBV5-5
CDR3: CASSLGPGQNQPQHF
DNA: TGTGCCAGCAGCTTGGGCCCGGGACAGAATCAGCCCCAGCATTTT

D: TRBD1
J: TRBJ2-7
size: NA
V: TRBV6-6
CDR3: CASSFSGTGGYEQYF
DNA: TGTGCCAGCAGTTTCTCCGGGACAGGGGGCTACGAGCAGTACTTC

D: TRBD2
J: TRBJ2-5
size: NA
V: TRBV18
CDR3: CASSPRAGLETQYF
DNA: TGTGCCAGCTCACCACGAGCGGGGTTGGAGACCCAGTACTTC

D: NA
J: TRBJ1-3
size: NA
V: TRBV24-1
CDR3: CATSDSVGNTIYF
DNA: TGTGCCACCAGTGACTCGGTCGGAAACACCATATATTTT

D: NA
J: TRBJ2-1
size: few
V: TRBV9
CDR3: CASSVDDTRNEQFF
DNA: TGTGCCAGCAGCGTAGATGACACGAGAAATGAGCAGTTCTTC

D: NA
J: TRBJ1-1
size: NA
V: TRBV5-4
CDR3: CASRLGQMNTEAFF
DNA: TGTGCCAGCAGACTTGGACAGATGAACACTGAAGCTTTCTTT

D: NA
J: TRBJ1-1
size: NA
V: TRBV7-2
CDR3: CASSLSVGHTEAFF
DNA: TGTGCCAGCAGCTTATCTGTGGGGCACACTGAAGCTTTCTTT

D: TRBD1
J: TRBJ1-2
size: once
V: TRBV9
CDR3: CASSQGQGGLGYTF
DNA: TGTGCCAGCAGCCAAGGACAGGGCGGCCTTGGCTACACCTTC

D: TRBD1
J: TRBJ1-4
size: NA
V: TRBV19
CDR3: CASRDRGLNEKLFF
DNA: TGTGCCAGTAGGGACAGGGGGCTTAATGAAAAACTGTTTTTT

D: NA
J: TRBJ1-5
size: NA
V: TRBV7-3
CDR3: CASSLTAGQQPQHF
DNA: TGTGCCAGCAGCTTAACGGCAGGGCAGCAGCCCCAGCATTTT

D: NA
J: TRBJ1-2
size: NA
V: TRBV9
CDR3: CASSATGYRGYGYTF
DNA: TGTGCCAGCAGCGCTACAGGGTACCGAGGCTATGGCTACACCTTC

D: TRBD1
J: TRBJ1-2
size: NA
V: TRBV7-9
CDR3: CASSTIPGQGMDYGYTF
DNA: TGTGCCAGCAGCACGATTCCGGGACAGGGGATGGACTATGGCTACACCTTC

D: NA
J: TRBJ2-5
size: NA
V: TRBV9
CDR3: CASSEMAGSTQYF
DNA: TGTGCCAGCAGCGAGATGGCAGGGTCGACCCAGTACTTC

D: TRBD2
J: TRBJ2-7
size: NA
V: TRBV5-4
CDR3: CASSFSVAGPYEQYF
DNA: TGTGCCAGCAGCTTTAGTGTAGCGGGGCCCTACGAGCAGTACTTC

D: NA
J: TRBJ1-4
size: NA
V: TRBV5-1
CDR3: CASGQFNREKLFF
DNA: TGCGCCAGCGGACAGTTTAACCGCGAAAAACTGTTTTTT

D: NA
J: TRBJ2-7
size: few
V: TRBV9
CDR3: CASSVAPQGIYEQYF
DNA: TGTGCCAGCAGCGTAGCCCCCCAGGGGATTTACGAGCAGTACTTC

D: NA
J: TRBJ2-2
size: NA
V: TRBV27
CDR3: CASSFDRLNTGELFF
DNA: TGTGCCAGCAGTTTCGACAGGCTGAACACCGGGGAGCTGTTTTTT

D: TRBD1
J: TRBJ1-5
size: NA
V: TRBV30
CDR3: CAWSLGGTGGQPQHF
DNA: TGTGCCTGGAGTTTAGGGGGGACAGGGGGTCAGCCCCAGCATTTT

D: TRBD1
J: TRBJ2-5
size: NA
V: TRBV7-8
CDR3: CASSSRGQLRGSRETQYF
DNA: TGTGCCAGCAGCTCCCGGGGACAGTTAAGGGGTTCCCGAGAGACCCAGTACTTC

D: TRBD1
J: TRBJ1-6
size: NA
V: TRBV19
CDR3: CASRDRESPLHF
DNA: TGTGCCAGTAGGGACAGGGAATCACCCCTCCACTTT

D: NA
J: TRBJ2-7
size: NA
V: TRBV6-5
CDR3: CASSYGQGIYEQYF
DNA: TGTGCCAGCAGTTACGGGCAGGGGATCTACGAGCAGTACTTC

D: TRBD1
J: TRBJ1-1
size: once
V: TRBV5-1
CDR3: CASSTTTGGAFTEAFF
DNA: TGCGCCAGCAGCACTACGACAGGGGGCGCATTCACTGAAGCTTTCTTT

D: NA
J: TRBJ1-2
size: many
V: TRBV5-8
CDR3: CASSLDRVQDGYTF
DNA: TGTGCCAGCAGCTTGGACAGGGTCCAAGATGGCTACACCTTC

D: TRBD2
J: TRBJ2-5
size: once
V: TRBV6-4
CDR3: CASSRTSGEGQETQYF
DNA: TGTGCCAGCAGCCGGACTAGCGGGGAAGGACAAGAGACCCAGTACTTC

D: NA
J: TRBJ1-3
size: NA
V: TRBV5-4
CDR3: CASSLGRMTGNTIYF
DNA: TGTGCCAGCAGCTTGGGCAGGATGACAGGAAACACCATATATTTT

D: NA
J: TRBJ1-1
size: NA
V: TRBV7-2
CDR3: CASNTPGGNNEAFF
DNA: TGTGCCAGCAACACTCCGGGAGGGAACAATGAAGCTTTCTTT

D: NA
J: TRBJ2-7
size: NA
V: TRBV7-2
CDR3: CASSLEGIGYEQYF
DNA: TGTGCCAGCAGCTTGGAGGGGATAGGCTACGAGCAGTACTTC

D: NA
J: TRBJ2-2
size: once
V: TRBV4-1
CDR3: CASSQDRVIPGELFF
DNA: TGCGCCAGCAGCCAGGATCGGGTAATTCCCGGGGAGCTGTTTTTT

D: TRBD2
J: TRBJ2-3
size: NA
V: TRBV2
CDR3: CASSSWTSGGDTQYF
DNA: TGTGCCAGCAGTTCCTGGACTAGCGGGGGAGATACGCAGTATTTT

D: NA
J: TRBJ1-2
size: NA
V: TRBV1
CDR3: CTSSFIGQGDYGYTF
DNA: TGCACCAGCAGCTTCATAGGACAGGGGGACTATGGCTACACCTTC

D: NA
J: TRBJ1-5
size: NA
V: TRBV5-1
CDR3: CASSQGTANQPQHF
DNA: TGCGCCAGCAGCCAGGGGACGGCGAATCAGCCCCAGCATTTT

D: TRBD1
J: TRBJ2-7
size: NA
V: TRBV28
CDR3: CASSLGGQGASEQYF
DNA: TGTGCCAGCAGTTTAGGGGGACAGGGAGCGAGTGAGCAGTACTTC

D: NA
J: TRBJ1-5
size: NA
V: TRBV18
CDR3: CASSRGAQGNQPQHF
DNA: TGTGCCAGCTCCCGGGGGGCGCAGGGCAATCAGCCCCAGCATTTT

D: NA
J: TRBJ1-1
size: NA
V: TRBV7-3
CDR3: CASSVRQGNTEAFF
DNA: TGTGCCAGCAGCGTGAGGCAGGGGAACACTGAAGCTTTCTTT

D: TRBD2
J: TRBJ2-1
size: NA
V: TRBV5-1
CDR3: CASSSRRWTSGVDEQFF
DNA: TGCGCCAGCAGCTCACGGCGGTGGACTAGCGGGGTGGATGAGCAGTTCTTC

D: NA
J: TRBJ1-1
size: NA
V: TRBV28
CDR3: CASSLMSLGTEAFF
DNA: TGTGCCAGCAGTTTGATGAGCCTTGGCACTGAAGCTTTCTTT

D: NA
J: TRBJ2-2
size: NA
V: TRBV19
CDR3: CASSITQQQNTGELFF
DNA: TGTGCCAGTAGTATAACGCAACAGCAGAACACCGGGGAGCTGTTTTTT

D: NA
J: TRBJ1-1
size: NA
V: TRBV5-4
CDR3: CASSNMDSGGTEAFF
DNA: TGTGCCAGCAGCAACATGGACAGCGGGGGGACTGAAGCTTTCTTT

D: NA
J: TRBJ2-1
size: NA
V: TRBV5-5
CDR3: CASSLVRGYNEQFF
DNA: TGTGCCAGCAGTCTCGTGAGGGGGTACAATGAGCAGTTCTTC

D: TRBD1
J: TRBJ2-1
size: NA
V: TRBV11-2
CDR3: CASSLRGQGAIRSYNEQFF
DNA: TGTGCCAGCAGCTTGCGCGGACAGGGGGCCATCCGCTCCTACAATGAGCAGTTCTTC

D: NA
J: TRBJ2-7
size: NA
V: TRBV21-1
CDR3: CASPRGWGSYEQYF
DNA: TGTGCCAGCCCCAGGGGATGGGGCTCCTACGAGCAGTACTTC

D: NA
J: TRBJ1-6
size: NA
V: TRBV19
CDR3: CASSITGLVSSPLHF
DNA: TGTGCCAGTAGTATCACGGGTCTTGTGAGTTCACCCCTCCACTTT

D: TRBD1
J: TRBJ1-6
size: NA
V: TRBV6-6
CDR3: CASRTGVYNSPLHF
DNA: TGTGCCAGCAGGACAGGGGTCTATAATTCACCCCTCCACTTT

D: TRBD1
J: TRBJ1-1
size: NA
V: TRBV3-1/TRBV3-2
CDR3: CASSLRQGNTEAFF
DNA: TGTGCCAGCAGCCTGAGACAGGGGAACACTGAAGCTTTCTTT

D: NA
J: TRBJ1-1
size: NA
V: TRBV3-1/TRBV3-2
CDR3: CASSQGGGSEAFF
DNA: TGTGCCAGCAGCCAAGGCGGGGGCTCTGAAGCTTTCTTT

D: NA
J: TRBJ2-1
size: NA
V: TRBV18
CDR3: CASSPRGHEQFF
DNA: TGTGCCAGCTCACCACGGGGGCATGAGCAGTTCTTC